What follows are 29 T cell receptor beta chains derived from one specimen sequenced in a study of cytotoxic CD8 clonotypes in ibrutinib-treated CLL (dated by TCRdb to 2020 to 2023). The library was generated by the immunoSEQ multiplex PCR assay. The table comes from immuneACCESS by way of TCRdb, which keeps in-frame sequences with V and J called. Part of the clones is missing from these tables; in studies checked, under half for an unresolved V gene and the rest for unknown reasons. Here the sample has roughly 28,000 clones; roughly 57% occur a single time. Of the sample, approximately 14% is held by the ten largest clones. Sequencing used PBMCs, obtained before ibrutinib treatment. These receptors originate from a human donor with chronic lymphocytic leukemia.

The chain employs TRBV6-5 and TRBJ1-1, with D possibly matching TRBD1 (6 bases). The V and J ends lost 7 bases and 0 bases respectively, with 9 bases between them. The CDR3 totals 13 residues. The germline V gene encodes CDR1 MNHEY and CDR2 SVGAGI. Here the CDR3 DNA reads TGTGCCAGCAATGGACAGATGAACACTGAAGCTTTCTTT. Residues: CASNGQMNTEAFF.

The V gene is TRBV11-3, the J gene TRBJ2-1; no definite D call. Germline CDR1 SGHNT, CDR2 YENEEA. There are 13 residues in the CDR3. Trimming shortened V by 5 bases and J by 0 bases, and 5 bases separated the two germline ends. Here the CDR3 DNA reads TGTGCCAGCAGCCTCAGCTCCTACAATGAGCAGTTCTTC. Its protein is CASSLSSYNEQFF.

The rearrangement joins TRBV27 to TRBJ2-5; D remains unclear. Germline V gene sequence: CDR1 MNHEY, CDR2 SMNVEV (reference sequence). This CDR3 contains 14 residues. V was shortened by 2 bases and J by 5 bases, with 12 bases between the two germline ends. The chain's CDR3 is CASSLSVVEETQYF. CDR3 sequence (DNA): TGTGCCAGCAGTTTAAGTGTGGTTGAGGAGACCCAGTACTTC.

This chain links TRBV10-1 with TRBJ2-5; TRBD1 or TRBD2 may be the D gene (5 bases each). This CDR3 region has 16 residues. V was shortened by 4 bases and J by 5 bases, with 20 bases between the two germline ends. CDR1 and CDR2 from the germline V gene are WNHNN and SYGVQD (reference sequence). Here the CDR3 DNA reads TGCGCCAGCAGTGCCCACGGGACGCCTCAGGGCGAGACCCAGTACTTC. Translated, it gives CASSAHGTPQGETQYF.

The chain combines TRBV4-1 with TRBJ2-5, with a weak D call TRBD1 (5 bases). The germline V gene has CDR1 MGHRA and CDR2 YSYEKL. V dropped 1 base and J dropped 5 bases, with 14 bases sitting between them. This CDR3 has 15 residues. Here the CDR3 reads CASSQGPGLLETQYF. The CDR3 nucleotides read TGCGCCAGCAGCCAAGGGCCAGGGTTGCTGGAGACCCAGTACTTC.

The chain links TRBV28 to TRBJ2-1, with unresolved D. CDR3 length: 12 residues. Trimming took off 5 bases at V and 6 bases at J, with 8 bases between the two ends. CDR1 MDHEN and CDR2 SYDVKM come from the germline V gene. CDR3: CASSATFNEQFF. Here the CDR3 DNA reads TGTGCCAGCAGTGCAACTTTCAATGAGCAGTTCTTC.

This chain uses TRBV11-2 with TRBJ1-2, with D maybe TRBD1 (5 bases). Germline values: CDR1 SGHAT, CDR2 FQNNGV. V dropped 2 bases and J dropped 8 bases, with 15 bases sitting between them. This CDR3 spans 14 amino acids. The CDR3 loop reads CASSLQGTLGGYTF. The CDR3 DNA reads as TGTGCCAGCAGCTTACAGGGCACCTTGGGCGGCTACACCTTC. Full variable domain (missing parts from reference TRBV11-2 and TRBJ1-2): EAGVAQSPRYKIIEKRQSVAFWCNPISGHATLYWYQQILGQGPKLLIQFQNNGVVDDSQLPKDRFSAERLKGVDSTLKIQPAKLEDSAVYLCASSLQGTLGGYTFGSGTRLTVV.

The V and J genes are TRBV1 and TRBJ2-5. TRBV1 is noted as a pseudogene. This CDR3 has 12 residues. The DNA of the CDR3 is TGCACCAGCAGCCAAGATGGAGAGACCCAGTACTTC. It translates to CTSSQDGETQYF.

The chain employs TRBV7-2 and TRBJ1-5; D uncertain. V was shortened by 4 bases and J by 3 bases, with 4 bases between the two germline ends. Germline V CDR1 and CDR2: SGHTA, FQGNSA. The CDR3 covers 12 residues. The CDR3: CASSSNNQPQHF. The CDR3 nucleotides read TGTGCCAGCAGCTCTAACAATCAGCCCCAGCATTTT.

The V call is TRBV2, the J call TRBJ2-5, with a tentative D call TRBD2 (7 bases). V was pared by 2 bases and J by 4 bases, with 17 bases between. The CDR3 covers 16 residues. The germline CDR1 and CDR2 sequences are SNHLY and FYNNEI. The CDR3 DNA reads TGTGCCAGCAGTGAACAACAGTGGGGGGGCCGAGAGACCCAGTACTTC. As protein: CASSEQQWGGRETQYF.

The genes are TRBV7-2 and TRBJ1-2; no clear D. Germline lookup yields CDR1 SGHTA and CDR2 FQGNSA. V dropped 5 bases and J dropped 7 bases, with 14 bases sitting between them. CDR3 length: 13 amino acids. CDR3 sequence (DNA): TGTGCCAGCAGCCCCTATTTAGGGCCTGGCTACACCTTC. This gives the protein CASSPYLGPGYTF.

There are a few counts of this clone. V usage is TRBV10-1 and J usage is TRBJ2-5; perhaps TRBD1 as D (6 bases). The CDR3 consists of 16 residues. Germline values: CDR1 WNHNN, CDR2 SYGVQD (reference sequence). The V end lost 3 bases, the J end lost 0 bases, and 14 bases lay between the germline ends. The CDR3 reads CASSDRAGTHQETQYF. In DNA, the CDR3 is TGCGCCAGCAGTGACAGGGCAGGGACACACCAAGAGACCCAGTACTTC.

CDR3 in DNA: TGTGCCAGCAGTGACGGGATCGAGGGGCACAATGAGCAGTTCTTC. This sequence encodes CASSDGIEGHNEQFF. The V and J genes are TRBV6-4 and TRBJ2-1, with D possibly called TRBD1 or TRBD2 (5 bases each). The CDR3 consists of 15 residues. Trimming pared 2 bases from V and 5 bases from J, leaving 13 bases between. CDR1 MRHNA and CDR2 SNTAGT come from the germline V gene.

This chain joins TRBV28 and TRBJ2-7; TRBD2 might be the D (6 bases). Trimming shortened V by 6 bases and J by 1 base, and 19 bases separated the two germline ends. The CDR3 spans 16 residues. The germline V gene has CDR1 MDHEN and CDR2 SYDVKM. The CDR3 nucleotides read TGTGCCAGCAGAACCGGGACTGGAATGGGATCCTACGAGCAGTACTTC. Its protein product is CASRTGTGMGSYEQYF.

CDR3 region: CATTSGRVTDTQYF. Here the CDR3 DNA reads TGTGCCACCACTAGCGGGAGGGTCACAGATACGCAGTATTTT. The chain has TRBV28 and TRBJ2-3; 13 bases fit TRBD2. Germline V gives CDR1 MDHEN, CDR2 SYDVKM. Trimming at V came to 10 bases and at J to 2 bases, leaving 3 bases not matched to a gene. The CDR3 runs 14 residues.

The chain employs TRBV28 and TRBJ1-3; D ambiguous. Germline CDR1 is MDHEN and CDR2 is SYDVKM. Trimming removed 5 bases at V and 2 bases at J, with 22 bases between. The CDR3 covers 18 residues. CDR3 nucleotides: TGTGCCAGCAGTCTGGCTACTGCCGGGTCGCCGACTGGAAACACCATATATTTT. This gives the protein CASSLATAGSPTGNTIYF.

The rearrangement links TRBV5-1 to TRBJ2-1; 9 nucleotides agree with TRBD2. Germline CDR1 SGHRS, CDR2 YFSETQ. V trimming: 0 bases; J trimming: 4 bases; junction bases outside the gene matches: 5. The CDR3 is made up of 16 amino acids. Here the CDR3 DNA reads TGCGCCAGCAGCTTGGTTCCTAGCGGGATGTACAATGAGCAGTTCTTC. It encodes CASSLVPSGMYNEQFF. The full variable domain, completed using reference TRBV5-1 and TRBJ2-1, is KAGVTQTPRYLIKTRGQQVTLSCSPISGHRSVSWYQQTPGQGLQFLFEYFSETQRNKGNFPGRFSGRQFSNSRSEMNVSTLELGDSALYLCASSLVPSGMYNEQFFGPGTRLTVL.

The chain employs TRBV7-6 and TRBJ2-7, with a weak D call TRBD2 (5 bases). Germline V CDR1 and CDR2: SGHVS, FNYEAQ. The V gene lost 1 base and the J gene lost 7 bases, with 14 bases spanning the gap. The CDR3 sequence is 14 residues long. CDR3 in amino acids: CASSLGLGTGEQYF. The CDR3 coding sequence is TGTGCCAGCAGCTTAGGTCTGGGAACGGGGGAGCAGTACTTC.

This clone was seen only once. The rearrangement links TRBV15 to TRBJ2-3; tentative D call: TRBD2 (5 bases). The CDR3 has 16 amino acids. Per the germline V gene, CDR1 is LNHNV and CDR2 is YYDKDF (reference sequence). V was shortened by 0 bases and J by 1 base, with 11 bases between the two germline ends. CDR3 DNA: TGTGCCACCAGCAGAGATGAGGGTTGGGGCACAGATACGCAGTATTTT. Its translation is CATSRDEGWGTDTQYF.

J is TRBJ2-2 and V is TRBV5-6; no definite D call. Trimming took off 4 bases at V and 1 base at J, with 14 bases between the two ends. The CDR3 loop spans 16 amino acids. Per germline, CDR1 SGHDT and CDR2 YYEEEE. DNA for the CDR3: TGTGCCAGCAGCCCACCCAATCGACTGAACACCGGGGAGCTGTTTTTT. Translated: CASSPPNRLNTGELFF.

DNA for the CDR3: TGTGCCAGTTCTAGCGGGAGGAGCTCCTACGAGCAGTACTTC. As protein: CASSSGRSSYEQYF. The chain recombines TRBV19 with TRBJ2-7; 11 bases match TRBD2. The CDR3 has 14 residues. CDR1 is LNHDA and CDR2 is SQIVND in the germline V gene (reference sequence). With 8 bases clipped from V and 0 bases from J, the junction kept 3 bases outside the gene matches.

The chain couples TRBV10-3 to TRBJ1-2, with TRBD1 matching 7 bases. V was pared by 2 bases and J by 8 bases, with 8 bases of the junction left unmatched. Germline V gene sequence: CDR1 ENHRY, CDR2 SYGVKD. The CDR3 runs 14 residues. The CDR3 coding sequence is TGTGCCATCAGTGAGCCAGACAGGGTAGGAGGCTACACCTTC. Protein product: CAISEPDRVGGYTF.

The CDR3 here is CASSPTGYNEQFF. In DNA, the CDR3 is TGTGCCAGCAGCCCTACAGGGTACAATGAGCAGTTCTTC. This rearrangement joins TRBV5-8 to TRBJ2-1, with D tentatively TRBD1 (6 bases). The germline V and J ends were trimmed by 4 bases and 4 bases, with 9 bases remaining between them. CDR3 length: 13 residues. Germline CDR1 reads SGHTS; CDR2 reads YDEGEE.

The J gene is TRBJ2-1, the V gene TRBV4-2, with 12 bases identical to TRBD2. The CDR3 consists of 16 residues. V was pared by 0 bases and J by 4 bases, with 1 base of the junction left unmatched. Per the germline V gene, CDR1 is LGHNA and CDR2 is YNFKEQ. The CDR3 sequence: CASSQETSGSYNEQFF. CDR3 bases: TGTGCCAGCAGCCAAGAGACTAGCGGGAGTTACAATGAGCAGTTCTTC.

This clone has just a few counts. This sequence joins TRBV25-1 and TRBJ1-2; tentative D call: TRBD1 (5 bases). This CDR3 comprises 13 residues. Per the germline V gene, CDR1 is MGHDK and CDR2 is SYGVNS. V was shortened by 2 bases and J by 8 bases, with 12 bases between the two germline ends. CDR3 nucleotide sequence: TGTGCCAGCAGTGAACAAGACAGCCAAGGCTACACCTTC. Encoded protein: CASSEQDSQGYTF.

This clone appeared a few times. V gene TRBV7-8 combines with J gene TRBJ2-1, with a possible D match to TRBD2 (7 bases). The CDR3 spans 14 residues. Trimming pared 4 bases from V and 5 bases from J, leaving 12 bases between. The germline CDR1 and CDR2 sequences are SGHVS and FQNEAQ. The CDR3 region has the DNA TGTGCCAGCAGCTCCCGGGGGGCCGACAATGAGCAGTTCTTC. Encoded protein: CASSSRGADNEQFF.

This clone occurred once. The chain employs TRBV5-1 and TRBJ2-3, with TRBD2 as a possible D gene (6 bases). Germline V lookup: CDR1 SGHRS, CDR2 YFSETQ. Trimming removed 0 bases from V and 1 base from J, with 12 bases in between. The CDR3 has 16 residues. In DNA form, the CDR3 reads TGCGCCAGCAGCTTGGGGGCTAGCGTGGGCACAGATACGCAGTATTTT. As protein: CASSLGASVGTDTQYF.

This chain links TRBV6-6 with TRBJ2-1; 7 bases fit TRBD1. CDR1 and CDR2 (germline): MNHNY, SVGAGI (reference sequence). Trimming took 5 bases from V and 6 from J; bases not matched to a gene: 7. CDR3 length equals 14 residues. The CDR3 bases are TGTGCCAGCAGTACTACCCGGGACAGCAATGAGCAGTTCTTC. Amino acids: CASSTTRDSNEQFF.

J is TRBJ2-7 and V is TRBV14; a weak D match, TRBD2 (5 bases). CDR3 length equals 13 residues. Germline values: CDR1 SGHDN, CDR2 FVKESK. Between the trimmed V and J ends, which lost 4 bases and 3 bases, there was a span of 10 bases. The CDR3, as DNA: TGTGCCAGCAGCCTGAGCGGAATCTACGAGCAGTACTTC. Translated, it gives CASSLSGIYEQYF.